Shown below are 19 T cell receptor beta chains from a single sample sequenced in a study of blood T cell repertoires in COVID-19. The table came from immunoSEQ multiplex PCR; TCRdb's copy has only in-frame clones and leaves some out. The table lists over 250,000 clones, roughly 88% of them singletons, with about 0.8% in the top ten. Sequenced material: peripheral blood. These receptors were collected from a woman aged 25 to 39 with acute or convalescent COVID-19.

As concerns this clone: The same CDR3 is also encoded by other DNA sequences in this sample. The chain has TRBV19 and TRBJ2-1, with TRBD2 identical over 10 bases. Germline V CDR1 and CDR2: LNHDA, SQIVND (reference sequence). The CDR3 covers 15 residues. The J segment lost 3 bases and the V segment lost 1 base, leaving 0 bases of the junction unmatched. The CDR3 DNA reads as TGTGCCAGTAGTATAGGGACTAGCGGCTACAATGAGCAGTTCTTC. It is translated as CASSIGTSGYNEQFF.

The chain recombines TRBV19 with TRBJ2-7; 8 bases fit TRBD1. After removal of 3 bases from V and 4 bases from J, the junction contained 11 bases not matched to a gene. The V gene's germline CDR1 is LNHDA and CDR2 SQIVND (reference sequence). CDR3 length: 16 residues. This chain's CDR3 is CASSMVRQGARYEQYF. In nucleotides, the CDR3 is TGTGCCAGTAGTATGGTTCGGCAGGGGGCGCGGTACGAGCAGTACTTC.

This chain connects TRBV5-8 to TRBJ2-2; D is ambiguous. The ends were cut back, 4 bases at V and 0 bases at J, with 7 bases in the middle. Germline assignment: CDR1 SGHTS and CDR2 YDEGEE. The CDR3 totals 14 residues. The CDR3 sequence: CASSLVTNTGELFF. CDR3 nucleotides: TGTGCCAGCAGCCTCGTAACGAACACCGGGGAGCTGTTTTTT.

This clone has a single count. This rearrangement joins TRBV6-5 to TRBJ2-1, with D tentatively TRBD2 (5 bases). V gave up 7 bases and J gave up 0 bases, with 13 bases separating them. CDR1 and CDR2 (germline): MNHEY, SVGAGI. CDR3 length: 15 residues. The CDR3 protein is CASTRQAVSYNEQFF. In nucleotides, the CDR3 is TGTGCCAGCACCCGACAAGCGGTCTCCTACAATGAGCAGTTCTTC.

This chain joins TRBV10-3 and TRBJ1-6; TRBD1 agrees at 8 bases. Trimming took 6 bases from V and 0 from J; bases not matched to a gene: 4. This CDR3 contains 16 residues. The germline gives CDR1 ENHRY, CDR2 SYGVKD. Here the CDR3 reads CAIRGDRSSYNSPLHF. As DNA, the CDR3 is TGTGCCATCAGAGGGGACAGGAGCTCCTATAATTCACCCCTCCACTTT.

The chain combines TRBV13 with TRBJ1-2; D gene uncertain. Trimming pared 4 bases from V and 3 bases from J, leaving 6 bases between. The CDR3 is made up of 12 amino acids. Germline V CDR1 and CDR2: PRHDT, FYEKMQ (reference sequence). The CDR3 is CASSSQDYGYTF. Written as DNA, the CDR3 is TGTGCCAGCAGCTCTCAGGACTATGGCTACACCTTC.

This chain joins TRBV5-6 and TRBJ2-3; 8 nucleotides match TRBD2. Germline V CDR1 and CDR2: SGHDT, YYEEEE. The ends lost 5 bases at V and 1 base at J; junction bases unmatched: 12. The CDR3 sequence is 17 residues long. The CDR3 loop reads CASSKRAGAVGTDTQYF. In DNA, the CDR3 is TGTGCCAGCAGTAAACGAGCGGGAGCAGTTGGCACAGATACGCAGTATTTT.

This chain connects TRBV5-1 to TRBJ2-1; 9 nucleotides line up with TRBD1. V trimming: 4 bases; J trimming: 5 bases; junction bases outside the gene matches: 10. This CDR3 is built from 16 residues. Germline V lookup: CDR1 SGHRS, CDR2 YFSETQ. Here the CDR3 DNA reads TGCGCCAGCAGCCCCGGGGGGACAGGGCCTAACAATGAGCAGTTCTTC. It codes for CASSPGGTGPNNEQFF.

This clone occurred once. V usage is TRBV5-8 and J usage is TRBJ1-1; 8 bases map to TRBD1. Trimming at V came to 5 bases and at J to 7 bases, leaving 13 bases not matched to a gene. Germline values: CDR1 SGHTS, CDR2 YDEGEE. CDR3 length: 15 amino acids. CDR3 nucleotide sequence: TGTGCCAGCAGGAAACTAGGGACAGGCACCGATGAAGCTTTCTTT. Encoded protein: CASRKLGTGTDEAFF.

The chain employs TRBV14 and TRBJ1-6; a weak D match, TRBD1 (6 bases). V shed 2 bases and J shed 0 bases, with 14 bases lying between them. The length of the CDR3 is 18 residues. Germline V lookup: CDR1 SGHDN, CDR2 FVKESK. The CDR3 region is CASSQFHRASSYNSPLHF. CDR3 DNA sequence: TGTGCCAGCAGCCAATTTCACAGGGCCAGCTCCTATAATTCACCCCTCCACTTT.

The chain links TRBV4-1 to TRBJ1-2; 7 nucleotides line up with TRBD1. The CDR3 has 14 residues. J lost 5 bases, V lost 4 bases, and 7 bases had no gene match. CDR1 is MGHRA, CDR2 YSYEKL, per germline. CDR3 nucleotides: TGCGCCAGCAGCCCCCCGGGACAGAAGTATGGCTACACCTTC. Amino acids: CASSPPGQKYGYTF.

The chain is built from TRBV6-2 or TRBV6-3 and TRBJ2-7; 12 bases are shared with TRBD2. The V segment lost 4 bases and the J segment 4 bases; nucleotides outside the gene matches: 8. There are 16 residues in the CDR3. The germline V gene has CDR1 MNHEY and CDR2 SVGEGT. CDR3 region: CASSSPTTSGSYEQYF. CDR3 DNA sequence: TGTGCCAGCAGTTCCCCCACGACTAGCGGGAGTTACGAGCAGTACTTC.

This clone has a single count. The rearrangement uses TRBV11-2 and TRBJ2-3, with TRBD2 matching 9 bases. The germline CDR1 and CDR2 sequences are SGHAT and FQNNGV. V trimming: 0 bases; J trimming: 1 base; junction bases outside the gene matches: 5. The CDR3 is 17 amino acids. The chain's CDR3 is CASSLDWGGRGTDTQYF. CDR3 coding DNA: TGTGCCAGCAGCTTAGATTGGGGCGGGAGGGGCACAGATACGCAGTATTTT.

The chain links TRBV7-7 to TRBJ2-5, with D possibly being TRBD2 (5 bases). Between the trimmed V and J ends, which lost 0 bases and 5 bases, there was a span of 7 bases. This CDR3 has 13 residues. Germline-derived CDR1 and CDR2 are SSHAT and FNYEAQ (reference sequence). The DNA of the CDR3 is TGTGCCAGCAGCTTAGCGGGAGCTGAGACCCAGTACTTC. Translated, it gives CASSLAGAETQYF.

V and J are TRBV18 and TRBJ2-7, with TRBD2 identical over 13 bases. Germline trimming cut 2 bases from V and 4 bases from J; bases unmatched to any gene: 8. CDR1 is KGHSH and CDR2 is LQKENI in the germline V gene. The CDR3 extends over 17 amino acids. CDR3 nucleotide sequence: TGTGCCAGCTCACCAAGCCGGACTAGCGGGGGTATGTACGAGCAGTACTTC. This sequence encodes CASSPSRTSGGMYEQYF.

V and J are TRBV11-2 and TRBJ2-1; D possibly corresponds to TRBD2 (6 bases). In germline, CDR1 is SGHAT, CDR2 FQNNGV. This CDR3 spans 15 amino acids. V was pared by 0 bases and J by 9 bases, with 15 bases between. CDR3 DNA: TGTGCCAGCAGCTTAGATCGCGGTGGAGGGATTGAGCAGTTCTTC. It yields the protein CASSLDRGGGIEQFF.

This chain links TRBV5-1 with TRBJ1-1, with 7 bases fitting TRBD1. This CDR3 spans 15 amino acids. Germline trimming cut 4 bases from V and 2 bases from J; bases unmatched to any gene: 8. CDR1 is SGHRS and CDR2 is YFSETQ in the germline V gene. CDR3 amino acids: CASSPTGPLNTEAFF. The CDR3 DNA reads as TGCGCCAGCAGCCCGACAGGGCCCCTCAACACTGAAGCTTTCTTT. Using reference TRBV5-1 and TRBJ1-1 for the parts outside the CDR3, the full variable domain is KAGVTQTPRYLIKTRGQQVTLSCSPISGHRSVSWYQQTPGQGLQFLFEYFSETQRNKGNFPGRFSGRQFSNSRSEMNVSTLELGDSALYLCASSPTGPLNTEAFFGQGTRLTVV.

The chain carries TRBV4-1 and TRBJ2-3, with D perhaps TRBD1 (5 bases). The CDR3 loop spans 17 amino acids. V shed 0 bases and J shed 1 base, with 14 bases lying between them. Germline lookup yields CDR1 MGHRA and CDR2 YSYEKL. The CDR3 sequence: CASSQEGTRGGTDTQYF. CDR3 sequence (DNA): TGCGCCAGCAGCCAAGAGGGAACAAGGGGTGGCACAGATACGCAGTATTTT.

V is TRBV19 and J is TRBJ2-2, with D tentatively TRBD1 (6 bases). The CDR3 spans 14 residues. CDR1 is LNHDA, CDR2 SQIVND, per germline (reference sequence). Trimming took 6 bases from V and 6 from J, leaving 14 bases between them. CDR3 residues: CASRREGGSGELFF. CDR3 DNA sequence: TGTGCCAGTAGACGGGAAGGGGGTTCCGGGGAGCTGTTTTTT.